The rows below give T cell receptor beta chains drawn from one sample of a study of shared clonotypes between healthy human individuals. The method was immunoSEQ multiplex PCR; TCRdb's version includes in-frame clones alone and lacks a portion of them. The table records under 1,100,000 clones, 75% to 80% of them present only once. The sequenced material came from memory CD4+ T cells from PBMCs. The receptors were sampled from a man aged 18 to 30 in good health. Some clones in this sample may be carry-over from other donors' samples. The CDR3 runs from the conserved cysteine through the conserved F or W. The order of the fields is CDR3 protein, CDR3 DNA, CDR3 length, V gene, D gene, J gene, clone size. The D gene is left open where the match is weak. Expanded clones get a size class; other rows say once, few or many, or leave the size out.

CASSLELASSYNEQFF	TGTGCCAGCAGCTTGGAGTTGGCGAGCTCCTACAATGAGCAGTTCTTC	16	TRBV7-9	.	TRBJ2-1	few
CASTTGRQPQHF	TGTGCCAGCACCACCGGACGGCAGCCCCAGCATTTT	12	TRBV5-8	.	TRBJ1-5	few
CASSSKTGGISTDTQYF	TGCGCCAGCAGCTCGAAGACAGGGGGCATTAGCACAGATACGCAGTATTTT	17	TRBV5-1	TRBD1	TRBJ2-3	.
CASTRLGGTTYEQYF	TGCGCCAGCACCCGCCTCGGAGGGACGACCTACGAGCAGTACTTC	15	TRBV5-1	.	TRBJ2-7	.
CATSDQGLSSYNEQFF	TGTGCCACCAGCGACCAGGGTTTAAGCTCCTACAATGAGCAGTTCTTC	16	TRBV15	.	TRBJ2-1	.
CASRLSLDSYEQYF	TGTGCCAGCAGGCTCAGCCTGGACAGTTACGAGCAGTACTTC	14	TRBV9	.	TRBJ2-7	.
CASSQPAVSYEQYF	TGTGCCAGCTCCCAACCAGCGGTTTCGTACGAGCAGTACTTC	14	TRBV6-1	.	TRBJ2-7	.
CASSLQGSNTEAFF	TGTGCCAGCAGCTTACAGGGGAGCAACACTGAAGCTTTCTTT	14	TRBV7-8	.	TRBJ1-1	.
CASSQDRYNEQFF	TGTGCCAGCAGTCAGGACAGGTACAATGAGCAGTTCTTC	13	TRBV6-1	TRBD1	TRBJ2-1	.
CAWSAPRALLRAYEQYF	TGTGCCTGGAGCGCTCCCCGCGCCCTTTTACGAGCCTACGAGCAGTACTTC	17	TRBV30	.	TRBJ2-7	.
CASSLVAEETQYF	TGTGCCAGCAGCTTAGTGGCAGAAGAGACCCAGTACTTC	13	TRBV7-2	.	TRBJ2-5	.